The source of this T cell receptor (beta chain) is a study of beta chain features in type 1 diabetes. Overall study findings and caveats: Among patients with Type 1 diabetes, TCRB CDR3s were moderately but significantly shorter in every one of the four CD4+ subsets.

Every bit of the isolated RNA underwent reverse transcription, so sequencing read expressed TCRB transcripts. Sequencing was performed with immunoSEQ multiplex PCR; in TCRdb, only in-frame clones are kept and a portion is missing. The data hold under 130,000 clones, with around 30% observed a single time. A few counts support this clone. Its antigen is undetermined. Germline values: CDR1 SGHKS, CDR2 YYEKEE (reference sequence). This CDR3 spans 14 amino acids. V gave up 2 bases and J gave up 1 base, with 9 bases separating them. The receptor's source is a woman aged 18-29 years with type 1 diabetes. This chain links TRBV5-5 with TRBJ2-5; maybe TRBD2 (6 bases). Sequencing was performed on central memory CD4+ T cells from blood. In DNA, the CDR3 is TGTGCCAGCAGCTTTTCGGGGGTCCAAGAGACCCAGTACTTC. This translates into CASSFSGVQETQYF.